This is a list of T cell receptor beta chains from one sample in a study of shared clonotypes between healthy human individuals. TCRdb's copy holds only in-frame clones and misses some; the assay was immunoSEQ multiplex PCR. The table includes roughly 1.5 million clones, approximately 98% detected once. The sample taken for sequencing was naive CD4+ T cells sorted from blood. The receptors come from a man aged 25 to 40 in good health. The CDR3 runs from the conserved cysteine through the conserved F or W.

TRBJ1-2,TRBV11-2,CASSLGGGRYGYTF
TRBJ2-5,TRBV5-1,CASSTGLALQETQYF
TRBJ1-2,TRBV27,CASSPRGTGWDYGYTF
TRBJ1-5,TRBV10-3,CAISEFQGGTINQPQHF
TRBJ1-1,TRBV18,CASSPRGQGLLQYTEAFF
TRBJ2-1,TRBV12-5,CASGPGLAYNEQFF
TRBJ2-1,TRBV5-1,CASSFGLSLAYNEQFF
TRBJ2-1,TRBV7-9,CASSLLAGRNEQFF
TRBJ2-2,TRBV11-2,CASSQTSGRADGELFF
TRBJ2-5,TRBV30,CAWREREDVIRETQYF
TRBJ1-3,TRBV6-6,CASSLPGSGNTIYF
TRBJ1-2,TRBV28,CASSFVGGAGGYTF
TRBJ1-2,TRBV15,CATTQWGANYGYTF
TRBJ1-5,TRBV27,CASSHRVDQPQHF
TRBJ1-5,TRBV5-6,CASSKGNSNQPQHF
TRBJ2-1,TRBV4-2,CASSQRTGGNEQFF
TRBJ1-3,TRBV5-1,CASSLNPSLNSGNTIYF
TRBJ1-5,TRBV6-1,CASREGQVNQPQHF